The clone carrying this T cell receptor beta chain was detected only once. Its antigen is unidentified. This record comes from a study of beta chain features in type 1 diabetes. This CDR3 region has 15 residues. Germline V gene lookup returns CDR1 MNHEY and CDR2 SVGAGI. Trimming left V 6 bases short and J 4 bases short, with 17 bases between. Since all of the isolated RNA was reverse transcribed, expressed TCRB transcripts were what got sequenced. Data came from immunoSEQ multiplex PCR; TCRdb stores just in-frame clones and leaves some out. The table shows some 700,000 clones, with 13% occurring only once. Whole-study results and caveats: In every one of the four CD4+ subsets, TCRB CDR3s were moderately but significantly shorter in Type 1 diabetes patients.

The V gene is TRBV6-5, the J gene TRBJ2-3, with a tentative D call TRBD1 (6 bases). Sample: naive CD4+ T cells from blood. This clonotype was sampled from a man younger than 30 with type 1 diabetes. The CDR3 sequence: CASSTVGGPADTQYF. For the CDR3, the DNA is TGTGCCAGCAGCACCGTTGGGGGCCCCGCAGATACGCAGTATTTT.